This TCR beta chain originates from a study of identical twins. The table lists this clonotype with a few counts. The V and J ends lost 1 base and 3 bases respectively, with 10 bases between them. Germline assignment: CDR1 MNHEY and CDR2 SVGAGI. The length of the CDR3 is 15 residues. Carrying unique molecular identifiers, the cDNA also gained a universal primer site through template switching. MiXCR, run by TCRdb on the 5' RACE reads, gives a single entry per CDR3 protein. The table includes 400,000 to 550,000 distinct CDR3 sequences, more than 20% detected once. A further study also used this sample, focusing on T cells expressing NK-cell markers. That source reports: Whether expanded NKG2C+ T cell clones were HCMV-specific remained unclear.

Input material: CD4+ T cells sorted from blood. The V and J genes are TRBV6-5 and TRBJ2-1; tentatively, D is TRBD2 (6 bases). This receptor was taken from a woman aged 18 to 35 in good health. The CDR3 protein is CASSYLAAYYNEQFF. CDR3 DNA: TGTGCCAGCAGTTACTTAGCGGCCTACTACAATGAGCAGTTCTTC.